The 8 T cell receptor beta chains given below trace back to one sample, sequenced in a study of a mutant IDH1 vaccine in newly diagnosed glioma. Documented time point: week 47, end of study. Vaccination comprised doses that each held 300 ug of mutant IDH1 20-mer peptide, plus topical imiquimod. Sequencing used immunoSEQ multiplex PCR; TCRdb keeps in-frame clones, though not all of them. There are approximately 50,000 clones in the sample; approximately 80% occur only once, and 4.9% lies in the top ten. These receptors have no identified antigens. The source was PBMCs, collected from a glioma patient whose treatment included an IDH1 peptide vaccine. Every receptor here comes from a woman aged 40 to 49 with glioma. Some clones in this sample may be carry-over from other donors' samples.

The CDR3 loop is CATKGQMNTEAFF. For the CDR3, the DNA is TGTGCCACCAAGGGACAGATGAACACTGAAGCTTTCTTT. The chain recombines TRBV10-3 with TRBJ1-1; 7 bases agree with TRBD1. The length of the CDR3 is 13 residues. Germline V lookup: CDR1 ENHRY, CDR2 SYGVKD. Unmatched junction bases numbered 5, after V lost 10 bases and J lost 0 bases.

This chain connects TRBV18 to TRBJ1-6; a weak D match, TRBD1 (5 bases). Trimming left V 0 bases short and J 7 bases short, with 16 bases between. The CDR3 spans 17 residues. Germline loops: CDR1 KGHSH, CDR2 LQKENI. CDR3 sequence: CASSPPGGAGRNSPLHF. The CDR3 DNA reads TGTGCCAGCTCACCACCGGGAGGAGCAGGGAGGAATTCACCCCTCCACTTT.

The rearrangement joins TRBV5-4 to TRBJ2-1; weak D call: TRBD2 (5 bases). From germline, CDR1 is SGHNT and CDR2 YYREEE (reference sequence). The V end lost 6 bases, the J end lost 5 bases, and 24 bases lay between the germline ends. The length of the CDR3 is 17 residues. The CDR3 is CASTSEERARSNNEQFF. The CDR3 DNA sequence: TGTGCCAGCACCTCCGAGGAGAGGGCCCGAAGCAACAATGAGCAGTTCTTC.

The chain couples TRBV15 to TRBJ1-2, with TRBD1 identical over 8 bases. Germline lookup yields CDR1 LNHNV and CDR2 YYDKDF (reference sequence). Germline trimming cut 4 bases from V and 0 bases from J; bases unmatched to any gene: 1. CDR3 length: 14 residues. The CDR3 protein is CATSKQGANYGYTF. The DNA for the CDR3 is TGTGCCACCAGCAAACAGGGGGCTAACTATGGCTACACCTTC.

This clone was observed once. The rearrangement links TRBV6-5 to TRBJ2-2; 9 nucleotides agree with TRBD2. CDR1 and CDR2 (germline): MNHEY, SVGAGI. Losses at the gene ends were 0 bases for V and 3 bases for J; bases not matched to a gene: 2. CDR3 length: 16 residues. In DNA, the CDR3 is TGTGCCAGCAGTTACTCAGCGGGGGGCGACACCGGGGAGCTGTTTTTT. It specifies CASSYSAGGDTGELFF.

The V and J genes are TRBV6-5 and TRBJ1-5; D perhaps matches TRBD1 (5 bases). CDR1 and CDR2 (germline): MNHEY, SVGAGI. This CDR3 contains 10 residues. Trimming pared 7 bases from V and 16 bases from J, leaving 14 bases between. Here the CDR3 DNA reads TGTGCCAGCAAGGGACGGCCTCGCCATTTT. Translating it yields CASKGRPRHF.

CDR3 DNA sequence: TGTGCCAGCAGTTACGACAGGGTGGGTGACTATGGCTACACCTTC. It encodes CASSYDRVGDYGYTF. The chain recombines TRBV6-5 with TRBJ1-2, with 7 bases fitting TRBD1. Germline V CDR1 and CDR2: MNHEY, SVGAGI. V shed 2 bases, J shed 3 bases, and the junction held 6 bases outside the gene matches. The CDR3 is 15 amino acids.

The chain joins TRBV5-4 to TRBJ1-1, with D possibly matching TRBD1 (6 bases). Per germline, CDR1 SGHNT and CDR2 YYREEE (reference sequence). Trimming shortened V by 4 bases and J by 1 base, and 8 bases separated the two germline ends. The CDR3 is 13 residues long. The CDR3 sequence: CASSAGQNTEAFF. Here the CDR3 DNA reads TGTGCCAGCAGCGCGGGACAGAACACTGAAGCTTTCTTT.